This T cell receptor (beta chain) came from a study of shared clonotypes between healthy human individuals. As for the study in general: Researchers assigned three CD4 naive, three CD4 memory, two CD8 naive and one CD8 memory plate to each donor.

The CDR3 is 14 amino acids. The V end was cut by 3 bases, the J end by 3 bases, with 9 bases between. CDR1 SEHNR and CDR2 FQNEAQ come from the germline V gene (reference sequence). It was at deep level that the assay was run. 200 ng DNA, around 30,000 T cell genomes, went into each sorted-subset replicate PCR. Clones were read by immunoSEQ multiplex PCR, and TCRdb kept only the in-frame ones, dropping some. The sample has more than 2 million clones; over 85% are singletons. CD45RO negativity and positive selection for CCR7 defined naive CD8 cells, a population that excluded terminally differentiated effector memory CD45RA+ cells.

V gene TRBV7-9 combines with J gene TRBJ2-1; tentatively, D is TRBD1 (5 bases). The material sequenced was naive CD8+ T cells sorted from blood. The TCR sequence derives from a man between 18 and 29 years old in good health. The CDR3 DNA sequence: TGTGCCAGCAGCTTTGTTCAGGGCTACAATGAGCAGTTCTTC. It translates to CASSFVQGYNEQFF.